These 8 T cell receptor beta chains came from one sample sequenced in a study of blood T cells in healthy people across ages (dated by TCRdb to between 2015 and 2017). Libraries came from 5' RACE. Sequencer: Illumina HiSeq 2500. A second roughly 6 to 12 cycle PCR used a sample-barcoded 5' primer and a J-beta primer mix. The public reads were run again by TCRdb, first through fastp at Q25 and then through MiXCR, and only productive beta chains were kept. Each entry merges the rows of one CDR3 protein and shows their most common DNA and genes. The sample yields more than 900,000 distinct CDR3 sequences; 20% to 25% were counted once. The biggest ten clones account for less than 0.85% of the sample. These data were also reused for a study on T cells of mothers and their children.

Sequencing was carried out using blood. These receptors came from a girl aged 2-10 years in good health.

At least ten counts were recorded for this clonotype. V is TRBV6-1 and J is TRBJ2-1; no firm D call. V dropped 8 bases and J dropped 2 bases, with 10 bases sitting between them. This CDR3 region has 13 residues. Germline V CDR1 and CDR2: MNHNS, SASEGT. The DNA for the CDR3 is TGTGCCAGCTCGTTAAGGGCCTACAATGAGCAGTTCTTC. This gives the protein CASSLRAYNEQFF.

CDR3: CASSPNRGLEAFF. The DNA for the CDR3 is TGTGCCAGCAGCCCAAACAGGGGTCTTGAAGCTTTCTTT. The V and J genes are TRBV7-8 and TRBJ1-1; TRBD1 matches at 7 bases. Looked up from germline, CDR1 is SGHVS and CDR2 is FQNEAQ. Losses at the gene ends were 5 bases for V and 7 bases for J; bases not matched to a gene: 7. This CDR3 has 13 amino acids.

This clonotype has a single count. V and J are TRBV19 and TRBJ2-7, with TRBD1 matching 8 bases. The CDR3 contains 14 residues. The V gene's germline CDR1 is LNHDA and CDR2 SQIVND (reference sequence). Germline trimming cut 5 bases from V and 5 bases from J; bases unmatched to any gene: 8. CDR3 region: CASSSRGQTDEQYF. The CDR3 region has the DNA TGTGCCAGTAGTTCCAGGGGGCAGACGGACGAGCAGTACTTC.

The V call is TRBV27, the J call TRBJ1-4; D gene unclear. CDR1 and CDR2 from the germline V gene are MNHEY and SMNVEV (reference sequence). Trimming stripped 6 bases from V and 7 bases from J, with 15 bases between. The CDR3 runs 14 residues. DNA of the CDR3: TGTGCCAGCAGAATCGGACCCGAGGGTGAAAAACTGTTTTTT. It specifies CASRIGPEGEKLFF.

V and J are TRBV6-2 or TRBV6-3 and TRBJ2-1, with 14 bases lining up with TRBD2. Germline CDR1 reads MNHEY; CDR2 reads SVGEGT. The CDR3 is made up of 16 amino acids. J lost 10 bases, V lost 5 bases, and 10 bases had no gene match. CDR3 protein: CASSKGLAGGLWEQFF. The CDR3 DNA is TGTGCCAGCAGTAAAGGACTAGCGGGAGGATTGTGGGAGCAGTTCTTC.

This clonotype was seen a few times. The chain employs TRBV7-2 and TRBJ1-3; tentatively, D is TRBD1 (5 bases). CDR1 SGHTA and CDR2 FQGNSA come from the germline V gene. CDR3 length equals 16 residues. V was pared by 0 bases and J by 0 bases, with 9 bases between. Written as DNA, the CDR3 is TGTGCCAGCAGCTTAGCGTGGGGGATCTCTGGAAACACCATATATTTT. Residues: CASSLAWGISGNTIYF.

This clonotype has just a few counts. V usage is TRBV9 and J usage is TRBJ2-1; weak D call: TRBD2 (5 bases). Near its end, the DNA agrees better with TRBJ2-5, so the J call may be wrong. The CDR3 runs to 13 residues. Germline V lookup: CDR1 SGDLS, CDR2 YYNGEE. CDR3 region: CASSPLAPETQYF. CDR3 DNA sequence: TGTGCCAGCAGCCCGCTAGCTCCAGAGACCCAGTACTTC.

To note about this clonotype: An end of the junction does not agree with germline; a read error may underlie this. The rearrangement uses TRBV18 and TRBJ1-1, with unresolved D. In germline, CDR1 is KGHSH, CDR2 LQKENI. The CDR3 length is 12 residues. The CDR3 DNA follows: TGTGCCAGCTCTCGGGAAAACACTGAAGCTCTCTTT. This codes for CASSRENTEALF.